This entry describes one T cell receptor (beta chain). This entry belongs to a study of identical twins. The CDR3 sequence is 13 residues long. The V end was cut by 5 bases, the J end by 10 bases, with 15 bases between. Germline CDR1 and CDR2: SGHTA and FQGNSA. TCRdb reprocessed the 5' RACE reads with MiXCR, giving one entry per CDR3 protein. The repertoire holds about 190,000 distinct CDR3 sequences, with around a sixth as singletons. These data also featured in a second study, about T cells expressing NK-cell markers.

The V call is TRBV7-2, the J call TRBJ2-1; D possibly corresponds to TRBD2 (6 bases). This TCR was sampled from a woman in her late teens or twenties in good health. The sample taken for sequencing was CD8+ T cells sorted from blood. In DNA, the CDR3 is TGTGCCAGCAGCCCCGAAGGGGACTGGGAGCAGTTCTTC. Its protein is CASSPEGDWEQFF.